A single sample gave rise to the 13 T cell receptor beta chains below, sequenced in a study of fetal regulatory T cell absence and autoimmunity. Sequencing was performed with immunoSEQ multiplex PCR; in TCRdb, only in-frame clones are kept and a portion is missing. In the table there are around 45,000 clones, roughly 83% of which are singletons. What was sequenced was cord blood. The receptors were sampled from a newborn boy with IPEX syndrome.

CDR3 amino acids: CAWSVMDSDFRGYTF. The CDR3 nucleotides are TGTGCCTGGAGTGTAATGGACAGTGACTTTCGAGGCTACACCTTC. The chain combines TRBV30 with TRBJ1-2; possible D gene TRBD1, 6 bases. This CDR3 comprises 15 residues. Germline CDR1 is GTSNPN and CDR2 is SVGIG (reference sequence). The germline V and J ends were trimmed by 0 bases and 8 bases, with 19 bases remaining between them.

This chain joins TRBV11-3 and TRBJ2-7; TRBD1 matches 9 bases. Per germline, CDR1 SGHNT and CDR2 YENEEA. This CDR3 is 14 amino acids long. Trimming removed 6 bases from V and 2 bases from J; junction bases left unmatched: 5. Here the CDR3 DNA reads TGTGCCAGCAGTCCAACAGGGGGCACCTACGAGCAGTACTTC. Its protein is CASSPTGGTYEQYF.

This sequence joins TRBV27 and TRBJ2-5; D is ambiguous. Germline V gene lookup returns CDR1 MNHEY and CDR2 SMNVEV (reference sequence). Deletions cut 6 bases from V and 5 bases from J, with 13 bases between. The CDR3 is 13 amino acids. This CDR3 reads CASSLMGLETQYF. The CDR3 DNA sequence: TGTGCCAGCAGCCTGATGGGATTGGAGACCCAGTACTTC.

The chain uses TRBV4-1 and TRBJ2-4, with D perhaps given as TRBD1 or TRBD2 (5 bases each). CDR1 is MGHRA, CDR2 YSYEKL, per germline. The CDR3 covers 15 residues. V lost 1 base and J lost 1, with 8 bases in between. Here the CDR3 reads CASSQVWGAKNIQYF. In DNA form, the CDR3 reads TGCGCCAGCAGCCAAGTTTGGGGGGCCAAAAACATTCAGTACTTC.

V gene TRBV11-2 combines with J gene TRBJ2-7; 7 bases fit TRBD1. The length of the CDR3 is 14 residues. Germline V gene data show CDR1 as SGHAT and CDR2 as FQNNGV. The J segment lost 3 bases and the V segment lost 4 bases, leaving 6 bases of the junction unmatched. The CDR3 loop reads CASSSQQGFYEQYF. The CDR3 DNA reads TGTGCCAGCAGCTCCCAACAGGGGTTCTACGAGCAGTACTTC. Supplemented by reference TRBV11-2 and TRBJ2-7, the full variable domain reads EAGVAQSPRYKIIEKRQSVAFWCNPISGHATLYWYQQILGQGPKLLIQFQNNGVVDDSQLPKDRFSAERLKGVDSTLKIQPAKLEDSAVYLCASSSQQGFYEQYFGPGTRLTVT.

The chain recombines TRBV5-1 with TRBJ2-5; D is perhaps TRBD2 (6 bases). V was shortened by 3 bases and J by 2 bases, with 8 bases between the two germline ends. This CDR3 spans 13 amino acids. CDR1 SGHRS and CDR2 YFSETQ come from the germline V gene. CDR3 region: CASSWDFQETQYF. The DNA for the CDR3 is TGCGCCAGCAGCTGGGACTTTCAAGAGACCCAGTACTTC. Supplemented by reference TRBV5-1 and TRBJ2-5, the full variable domain reads KAGVTQTPRYLIKTRGQQVTLSCSPISGHRSVSWYQQTPGQGLQFLFEYFSETQRNKGNFPGRFSGRQFSNSRSEMNVSTLELGDSALYLCASSWDFQETQYFGPGTRLLVL.

The chain joins TRBV6-5 to TRBJ2-1; 13 nucleotides line up with TRBD2. There are 15 residues in the CDR3. CDR1 is MNHEY and CDR2 is SVGAGI in the germline V gene. Losses at the gene ends were 6 bases for V and 4 bases for J; bases not matched to a gene: 3. The CDR3 spells CASRLAGGAYNEQFF. The CDR3, as DNA: TGTGCCAGCAGACTAGCGGGAGGGGCTTACAATGAGCAGTTCTTC.

Comments on this clone: Distinct nucleotide sequences in the sample also encode this CDR3. The chain has TRBV30 and TRBJ2-7; D uncertain. V was trimmed by 0 bases and J by 2 bases, leaving 11 bases between them. The V gene's germline CDR1 is GTSNPN and CDR2 SVGIG (reference sequence). This CDR3 region has 14 residues. In DNA, the CDR3 is TGTGCCTGGAGTGTACGCAGAATGGCCTACGAGCAGTACTTC. Protein sequence: CAWSVRRMAYEQYF.

The chain carries TRBV15 and TRBJ1-2, with a weak D call TRBD1 (6 bases). Germline-derived CDR1 and CDR2 are LNHNV and YYDKDF (reference sequence). V gave up 6 bases and J gave up 6 bases, with 11 bases separating them. The CDR3 extends over 12 amino acids. The CDR3 is CATREAGDGYTF. The CDR3 region has the DNA TGTGCCACCAGAGAGGCAGGGGATGGCTACACCTTC.

This clone was observed a single time. The genes are TRBV15 and TRBJ1-1; a weak D match, TRBD1 (6 bases). CDR1 is LNHNV and CDR2 is YYDKDF in the germline V gene (reference sequence). Trimming removed 7 bases from V and 2 bases from J, with 14 bases in between. This CDR3 region has 14 residues. DNA for the CDR3: TGTGCCACCACCGATGACAGGCGCAACACTGAAGCTTTCTTT. It is translated as CATTDDRRNTEAFF.

The chain couples TRBV13 to TRBJ2-1; TRBD2 matches at 15 bases. Unmatched junction bases numbered 15, after V lost 1 base and J lost 8 bases. The CDR3 has 20 amino acids. The germline V gene encodes CDR1 PRHDT and CDR2 FYEKMQ (reference sequence). The DNA of the CDR3 is TGTGCCAGCAGCTTAGATGGATACTCCGGGACTAGCGGGGGGAGGGATGAGCAGTTCTTC. Protein sequence: CASSLDGYSGTSGGRDEQFF.

The chain carries TRBV19 and TRBJ2-1; 11 bases map to TRBD2. Looked up from germline, CDR1 is LNHDA and CDR2 is SQIVND (reference sequence). With V trimmed by 10 bases and J by 5 bases, 4 bases remained unmatched. The CDR3 length is 13 residues. The CDR3 sequence: CAKGTSGNNEQFF. The CDR3 DNA reads TGTGCCAAGGGGACTAGCGGAAACAATGAGCAGTTCTTC.

The CDR3 reads CASSPRLARSYEQYF. The CDR3 DNA reads TGTGCCAGCAGCCCAAGACTAGCCCGCTCCTACGAGCAGTACTTC. The chain joins TRBV7-2 to TRBJ2-7; 7 bases match TRBD2. From germline, CDR1 is SGHTA and CDR2 FQGNSA. CDR3 size: 15 residues. V lost 5 bases, J lost 0 bases, and 7 bases stayed unmatched.